This is a list of T cell receptor beta chains from one sample in a study of a mutant IDH1 vaccine in newly diagnosed glioma. Measured with immunoSEQ multiplex PCR; TCRdb has only the in-frame clones, and not every one. Here the sample spans about 92,000 clones, around 77% being singletons. The source material was PBMCs, sampled from a glioma patient treated with radiotherapy, temozolomide or both. Receptors were obtained from a man aged 35 to 55 with glioma. CDR3s include the opening cysteine and the closing phenylalanine or tryptophan. D genes are given only for firm matches. Size values are once, few and many counts, or a class for expanded clones, and some rows have none.

v_call: TRBV29-1; j_call: TRBJ1-2; d_call: -; clone_size: -; cdr3_aa: CSAHGGRYGYTF; cdr3_nt: TGCAGCGCCCATGGGGGCCGGTATGGCTACACCTTC
v_call: TRBV5-3; j_call: TRBJ1-1; d_call: TRBD1; clone_size: -; cdr3_aa: CARSLDRGTEAFF; cdr3_nt: TGTGCCAGAAGCCTGGACAGGGGGACTGAAGCTTTCTTT
v_call: TRBV7-9; j_call: TRBJ1-1; d_call: -; clone_size: -; cdr3_aa: CASSLTPGTTEAFF; cdr3_nt: TGTGCCAGCAGCTTGACCCCAGGGACCACTGAAGCTTTCTTT
v_call: TRBV7-2; j_call: TRBJ2-7; d_call: -; clone_size: -; cdr3_aa: CASSLRGGYYEQYF; cdr3_nt: TGTGCCAGCAGCTTAAGGGGAGGCTACTACGAGCAGTACTTC
v_call: TRBV7-2; j_call: TRBJ2-7; d_call: -; clone_size: -; cdr3_aa: CASSLREGSYEQYF; cdr3_nt: TGTGCCAGCAGCTTAAGAGAAGGGTCCTACGAGCAGTACTTC
v_call: TRBV5-5; j_call: TRBJ2-3; d_call: -; clone_size: once; cdr3_aa: CASSLKDTQYF; cdr3_nt: TGTGCCAGCAGCCTGAAGGATACGCAGTATTTT
v_call: TRBV19; j_call: TRBJ1-1; d_call: TRBD1; clone_size: -; cdr3_aa: CASSRDRGSNTEAFF; cdr3_nt: TGTGCCAGTAGTCGGGACAGGGGGTCGAACACTGAAGCTTTCTTT
v_call: TRBV6-6; j_call: TRBJ2-7; d_call: -; clone_size: -; cdr3_aa: CASSPGVYEQYF; cdr3_nt: TGTGCCAGCAGTCCGGGGGTCTACGAGCAGTACTTC
v_call: TRBV6-5; j_call: TRBJ1-6; d_call: TRBD1; clone_size: once; cdr3_aa: CASSYSGQVGNSPLHF; cdr3_nt: TGTGCCAGCAGTTACTCTGGACAGGTGGGGAATTCACCCCTCCACTTT
v_call: TRBV4-1; j_call: TRBJ1-1; d_call: -; clone_size: -; cdr3_aa: CASSRPGSPAEAFF; cdr3_nt: TGCGCCAGCAGCCGTCCAGGGTCGCCCGCTGAAGCTTTCTTT
v_call: TRBV11-3; j_call: TRBJ2-5; d_call: -; clone_size: -; cdr3_aa: CASSSGVQETQYF; cdr3_nt: TGTGCCAGCAGCTCAGGGGTGCAAGAGACCCAGTACTTC
v_call: TRBV6-6; j_call: TRBJ2-1; d_call: TRBD1; clone_size: -; cdr3_aa: CASSYPTGGRNEQFF; cdr3_nt: TGTGCCAGCAGTTACCCGACAGGGGGTCGCAATGAGCAGTTCTTC
v_call: TRBV7-2; j_call: TRBJ1-5; d_call: -; clone_size: -; cdr3_aa: CASSFPGLSNQPQHF; cdr3_nt: TGTGCCAGCAGCTTCCCCGGGCTTAGCAATCAGCCCCAGCATTTT
v_call: TRBV27; j_call: TRBJ2-7; d_call: -; clone_size: -; cdr3_aa: CASSFNTAGQIPYEQYF; cdr3_nt: TGTGCCAGCAGTTTTAATACGGCGGGGCAAATTCCCTACGAGCAGTACTTC
v_call: TRBV28; j_call: TRBJ2-2; d_call: -; clone_size: once; cdr3_aa: CASQTGTGELFF; cdr3_nt: TGTGCCAGTCAAACTGGGACCGGGGAGCTGTTTTTT
v_call: TRBV19; j_call: TRBJ2-1; d_call: TRBD2; clone_size: -; cdr3_aa: CASSSGSQSNEQFF; cdr3_nt: TGTGCCAGTTCTAGCGGGAGTCAATCCAATGAGCAGTTCTTC
v_call: TRBV7-9; j_call: TRBJ2-3; d_call: -; clone_size: once; cdr3_aa: CASSLGAGDSDTQYF; cdr3_nt: TGTGCCAGCAGCTTAGGTGCAGGGGACTCAGATACGCAGTATTTT
v_call: TRBV18; j_call: TRBJ1-1; d_call: TRBD1; clone_size: -; cdr3_aa: CASSSRDSEAFF; cdr3_nt: TGTGCCAGCTCAAGCCGGGACAGTGAAGCTTTCTTT
v_call: TRBV14; j_call: TRBJ2-4; d_call: -; clone_size: few; cdr3_aa: CASSLRGTGLPKNIQYF; cdr3_nt: TGTGCCAGCAGCCTCCGAGGGACGGGGCTACCCAAAAACATTCAGTACTTC
v_call: TRBV5-4; j_call: TRBJ2-1; d_call: TRBD2; clone_size: once; cdr3_aa: CASSSGLAGDLSEQFF; cdr3_nt: TGTGCCAGCAGTTCGGGACTAGCGGGAGACCTCAGTGAGCAGTTCTTC
v_call: TRBV4-3; j_call: TRBJ2-1; d_call: TRBD2; clone_size: -; cdr3_aa: CASSQEGGRPRNEQFF; cdr3_nt: TGCGCCAGCAGCCAAGAAGGCGGGAGGCCCCGCAATGAGCAGTTCTTC
v_call: TRBV6-5; j_call: TRBJ1-5; d_call: -; clone_size: -; cdr3_aa: CASSYAEGSQPQHF; cdr3_nt: TGTGCCAGCAGTTACGCGGAGGGAAGTCAGCCCCAGCATTTT
v_call: TRBV13; j_call: TRBJ2-1; d_call: TRBD2; clone_size: -; cdr3_aa: CASSAAGTSGAIEQFF; cdr3_nt: TGTGCCAGCAGCGCGGCCGGGACTAGCGGGGCCATTGAGCAGTTCTTC
v_call: TRBV5-1; j_call: TRBJ2-5; d_call: TRBD2; clone_size: -; cdr3_aa: CASSTLAGGPTQYF; cdr3_nt: TGCGCCAGCAGCACCCTAGCGGGAGGGCCGACCCAGTACTTC
v_call: TRBV6-1; j_call: TRBJ2-1; d_call: TRBD2; clone_size: -; cdr3_aa: CATRLAGGPYNEQFF; cdr3_nt: TGTGCCACGCGACTAGCGGGAGGCCCCTACAATGAGCAGTTCTTC
v_call: TRBV4-1; j_call: TRBJ1-2; d_call: -; clone_size: -; cdr3_aa: CASSQALNYGYTF; cdr3_nt: TGCGCCAGCAGCCAAGCCTTAAACTATGGCTACACCTTC
v_call: TRBV6-4; j_call: TRBJ2-1; d_call: -; clone_size: -; cdr3_aa: CASSDTWGEQFF; cdr3_nt: TGTGCCAGCAGTGACACCTGGGGTGAGCAGTTCTTC
v_call: TRBV28; j_call: TRBJ1-1; d_call: -; clone_size: -; cdr3_aa: CASSPLGWSGTEAFF; cdr3_nt: TGTGCCAGCAGTCCCCTCGGATGGAGTGGCACTGAAGCTTTCTTT
v_call: TRBV15; j_call: TRBJ2-5; d_call: -; clone_size: -; cdr3_aa: CATSRNQGQQETQYF; cdr3_nt: TGTGCCACCAGCAGAAACCAGGGGCAGCAAGAGACCCAGTACTTC
v_call: TRBV18; j_call: TRBJ1-5; d_call: TRBD1; clone_size: -; cdr3_aa: CASSPLGPRQGLNQPQHF; cdr3_nt: TGTGCCAGCTCACCGCTCGGGCCGAGACAGGGGTTAAATCAGCCCCAGCATTTT
v_call: TRBV6-5; j_call: TRBJ1-2; d_call: -; clone_size: -; cdr3_aa: CASSTIANYGYTF; cdr3_nt: TGTGCCAGCAGTACCATAGCTAACTATGGCTACACCTTC
v_call: TRBV7-8; j_call: TRBJ1-2; d_call: -; clone_size: -; cdr3_aa: CASSFQGTQGYGYTF; cdr3_nt: TGTGCCAGCAGCTTCCAGGGGACCCAGGGATATGGCTACACCTTC
v_call: TRBV2; j_call: TRBJ2-7; d_call: -; clone_size: -; cdr3_aa: CASSGSAYEQYF; cdr3_nt: TGTGCCAGCAGTGGTTCTGCATACGAGCAGTACTTC
v_call: TRBV6-5; j_call: TRBJ1-2; d_call: -; clone_size: -; cdr3_aa: CASRPRGGRYGYTF; cdr3_nt: TGTGCCAGCAGACCCCGGGGGGGCAGGTATGGCTACACCTTC
v_call: TRBV5-4; j_call: TRBJ1-2; d_call: -; clone_size: few; cdr3_aa: CASSLGGGTYGYTF; cdr3_nt: TGTGCCAGCAGCTTGGGGGGAGGGACCTATGGCTACACCTTC
v_call: TRBV2; j_call: TRBJ1-4; d_call: -; clone_size: -; cdr3_aa: CASSDGQRTTNEKLFF; cdr3_nt: TGTGCCAGCAGTGACGGGCAGAGGACAACTAATGAAAAACTGTTTTTT
v_call: TRBV6-1; j_call: TRBJ2-5; d_call: -; clone_size: -; cdr3_aa: CASRTSGLQTQYF; cdr3_nt: TGTGCCAGCAGGACGTCGGGGTTGCAGACCCAGTACTTC
v_call: TRBV27; j_call: TRBJ2-3; d_call: TRBD1; clone_size: -; cdr3_aa: CASSSSTGDRGTDTQYF; cdr3_nt: TGTGCCAGCAGTTCCTCTACAGGGGACCGGGGCACAGATACGCAGTATTTT
v_call: TRBV5-4; j_call: TRBJ1-1; d_call: -; clone_size: few; cdr3_aa: CASSLGQGRTEAFF; cdr3_nt: TGTGCCAGCAGCTTGGGGCAGGGGAGGACTGAAGCTTTCTTT
v_call: TRBV7-9; j_call: TRBJ2-1; d_call: TRBD2; clone_size: -; cdr3_aa: CASSPAGLAGDNEQFF; cdr3_nt: TGTGCCAGCAGCCCAGCGGGGCTAGCGGGAGACAATGAGCAGTTCTTC
v_call: TRBV2; j_call: TRBJ2-7; d_call: -; clone_size: -; cdr3_aa: CASSLRQSYEQYF; cdr3_nt: TGTGCCAGCAGCCTCCGACAGTCCTACGAGCAGTACTTC
v_call: TRBV7-9; j_call: TRBJ2-7; d_call: TRBD2; clone_size: -; cdr3_aa: CASSPAGTMANEQYF; cdr3_nt: TGTGCCAGCAGTCCAGCTGGGACTATGGCTAACGAGCAGTACTTC
v_call: TRBV5-4; j_call: TRBJ2-1; d_call: TRBD2; clone_size: few; cdr3_aa: CASSPGLAGPVSYNEQFF; cdr3_nt: TGTGCCAGCAGCCCGGGACTAGCGGGTCCTGTCTCCTACAATGAGCAGTTCTTC
v_call: TRBV7-8; j_call: TRBJ2-4; d_call: -; clone_size: -; cdr3_aa: CASSLAQGNIQYF; cdr3_nt: TGTGCCAGCAGCTTAGCTCAGGGAAACATTCAGTACTTC
v_call: TRBV6-6; j_call: TRBJ1-1; d_call: -; clone_size: -; cdr3_aa: CASSQRWVEAFF; cdr3_nt: TGTGCCAGCAGTCAAAGATGGGTGGAAGCTTTCTTT
v_call: TRBV19; j_call: TRBJ2-3; d_call: TRBD1; clone_size: once; cdr3_aa: CASSHYRGATDTQYF; cdr3_nt: TGTGCCAGTAGTCATTACAGGGGCGCCACAGATACGCAGTATTTT
v_call: TRBV6-5; j_call: TRBJ2-5; d_call: TRBD2; clone_size: -; cdr3_aa: CASSYSGTSAKETQYF; cdr3_nt: TGTGCCAGCAGTTACTCCGGGACTAGCGCAAAAGAGACCCAGTACTTC
v_call: TRBV6-6; j_call: TRBJ2-5; d_call: -; clone_size: -; cdr3_aa: CASSYSIRQETQYF; cdr3_nt: TGTGCCAGCAGTTACTCGATCAGACAAGAGACCCAGTACTTC
v_call: TRBV5-1; j_call: TRBJ2-7; d_call: TRBD2; clone_size: -; cdr3_aa: CASKLAGGYEQYF; cdr3_nt: TGCGCCAGCAAACTAGCGGGGGGTTACGAGCAGTACTTC
v_call: TRBV5-1; j_call: TRBJ1-3; d_call: -; clone_size: -; cdr3_aa: CASSFATDSGNTIYF; cdr3_nt: TGCGCCAGCAGCTTCGCGACGGACTCTGGAAACACCATATATTTT
v_call: TRBV5-1; j_call: TRBJ1-3; d_call: -; clone_size: once; cdr3_aa: CASQPVRGSGNTIYF; cdr3_nt: TGCGCCAGTCAGCCTGTACGGGGCTCTGGAAACACCATATATTTT
v_call: TRBV2; j_call: TRBJ2-3; d_call: -; clone_size: -; cdr3_aa: CASTEAGFSTDTQYF; cdr3_nt: TGTGCCAGCACCGAAGCGGGTTTTAGCACAGATACGCAGTATTTT
v_call: TRBV19; j_call: TRBJ1-1; d_call: -; clone_size: few; cdr3_aa: CASSHPDRTMNTEAFF; cdr3_nt: TGTGCCAGTAGTCATCCCGACCGGACCATGAACACTGAAGCTTTCTTT
v_call: TRBV5-1; j_call: TRBJ1-1; d_call: -; clone_size: -; cdr3_aa: CASSWRGLNTEAFF; cdr3_nt: TGCGCCAGCAGCTGGCGGGGCCTGAACACTGAAGCTTTCTTT
v_call: TRBV2; j_call: TRBJ2-3; d_call: -; clone_size: -; cdr3_aa: CASSEMGGPQYF; cdr3_nt: TGTGCCAGCAGTGAAATGGGGGGTCCACAGTATTTT
v_call: TRBV7-9; j_call: TRBJ2-7; d_call: TRBD2; clone_size: many; cdr3_aa: CASRRGLAGGEEQYF; cdr3_nt: TGTGCCAGCAGGCGCGGACTAGCGGGAGGCGAGGAGCAGTACTTC
v_call: TRBV5-4; j_call: TRBJ1-4; d_call: -; clone_size: -; cdr3_aa: CASSLGTGQRNEKLFF; cdr3_nt: TGTGCCAGCAGCTTGGGGACGGGTCAGAGGAACGAAAAACTGTTTTTT
v_call: TRBV6-1; j_call: TRBJ2-4; d_call: -; clone_size: -; cdr3_aa: CASSVNAGGIKNIQYF; cdr3_nt: TGTGCCAGCAGTGTTAACGCAGGGGGGATCAAAAACATTCAGTACTTC
v_call: TRBV5-3; j_call: TRBJ2-4; d_call: -; clone_size: -; cdr3_aa: CARTLGLAPLAKNIQYF; cdr3_nt: TGTGCCAGAACCCTAGGCCTAGCGCCTTTAGCCAAAAACATTCAGTACTTC